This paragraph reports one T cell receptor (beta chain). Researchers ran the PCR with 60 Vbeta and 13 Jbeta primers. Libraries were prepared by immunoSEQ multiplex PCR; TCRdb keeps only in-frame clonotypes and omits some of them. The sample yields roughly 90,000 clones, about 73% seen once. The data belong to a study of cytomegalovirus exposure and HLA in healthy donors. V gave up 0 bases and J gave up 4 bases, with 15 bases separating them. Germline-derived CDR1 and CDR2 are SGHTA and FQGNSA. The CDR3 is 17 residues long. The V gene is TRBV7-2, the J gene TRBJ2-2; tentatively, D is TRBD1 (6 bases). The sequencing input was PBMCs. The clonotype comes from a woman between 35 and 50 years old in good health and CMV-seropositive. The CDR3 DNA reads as TGTGCCAGCAGCTTAGCGCCAACAGGGTCTGGCACCGGGGAGCTGTTTTTT. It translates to CASSLAPTGSGTGELFF.